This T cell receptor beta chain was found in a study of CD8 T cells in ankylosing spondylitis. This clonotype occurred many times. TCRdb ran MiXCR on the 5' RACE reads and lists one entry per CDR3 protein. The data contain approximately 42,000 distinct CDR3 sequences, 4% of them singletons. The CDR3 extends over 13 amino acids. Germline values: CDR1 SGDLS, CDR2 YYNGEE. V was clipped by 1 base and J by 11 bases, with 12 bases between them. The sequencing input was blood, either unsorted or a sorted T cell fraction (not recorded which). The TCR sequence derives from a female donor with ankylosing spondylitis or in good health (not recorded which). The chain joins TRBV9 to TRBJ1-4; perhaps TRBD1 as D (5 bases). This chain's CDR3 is CASSVIDGGKLFF. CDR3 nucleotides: TGTGCCAGCAGCGTAATAGACGGGGGGAAACTGTTTTTT.